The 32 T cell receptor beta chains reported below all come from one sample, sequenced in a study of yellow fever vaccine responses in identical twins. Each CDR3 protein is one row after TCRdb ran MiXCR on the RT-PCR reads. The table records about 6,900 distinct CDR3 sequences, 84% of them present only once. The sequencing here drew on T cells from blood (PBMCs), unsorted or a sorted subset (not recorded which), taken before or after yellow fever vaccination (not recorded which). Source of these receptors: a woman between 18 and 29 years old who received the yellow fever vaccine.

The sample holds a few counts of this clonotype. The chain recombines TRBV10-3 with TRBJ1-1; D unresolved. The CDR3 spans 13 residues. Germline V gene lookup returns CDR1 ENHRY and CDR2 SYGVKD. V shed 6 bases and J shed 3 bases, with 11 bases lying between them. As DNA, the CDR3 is TGTGCCATCAGGGCCCCTCCGGACACTGAAGCTTTCTTT. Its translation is CAIRAPPDTEAFF.

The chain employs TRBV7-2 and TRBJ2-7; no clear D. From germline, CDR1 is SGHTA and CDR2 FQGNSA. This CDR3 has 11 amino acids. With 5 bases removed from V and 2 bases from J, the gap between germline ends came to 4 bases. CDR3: CASSTTYEQYF. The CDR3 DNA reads TGTGCCAGCAGCACCACCTACGAGCAGTACTTC.

In DNA form, the CDR3 reads TGCAGCGTTGGACCGAGCGACTCCTACGAGCAGTACTTC. Its translation: CSVGPSDSYEQYF. This rearrangement joins TRBV29-1 to TRBJ2-7; D uncertain. Trimming stripped 4 bases from V and 0 bases from J, with 10 bases between. The germline V gene has CDR1 SQVTM and CDR2 ANQGSEA. CDR3 length: 13 residues.

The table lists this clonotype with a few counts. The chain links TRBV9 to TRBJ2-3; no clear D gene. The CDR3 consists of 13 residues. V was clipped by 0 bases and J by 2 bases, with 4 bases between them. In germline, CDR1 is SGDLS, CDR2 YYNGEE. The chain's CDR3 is CASSVENTDTQYF. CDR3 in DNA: TGTGCCAGCAGCGTAGAAAACACAGATACGCAGTATTTT.

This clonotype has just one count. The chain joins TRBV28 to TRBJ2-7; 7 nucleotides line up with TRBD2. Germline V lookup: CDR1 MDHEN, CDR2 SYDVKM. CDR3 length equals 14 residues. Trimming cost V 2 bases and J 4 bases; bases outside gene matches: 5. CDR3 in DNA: TGTGCCAGCAGTTTAGCGGGGGAGATGTACGAGCAGTACTTC. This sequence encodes CASSLAGEMYEQYF.

DNA of the CDR3: TGTGCCAGCAGTGCGGGCGGGGTAGGCTACGAGCAGTACTTC. It is translated as CASSAGGVGYEQYF. The chain joins TRBV2 to TRBJ2-7; possible D gene TRBD2, 6 bases. V lost 4 bases and J 3 bases, leaving 13 bases between the germline ends. Per germline, CDR1 SNHLY and CDR2 FYNNEI. This CDR3 has 14 amino acids.

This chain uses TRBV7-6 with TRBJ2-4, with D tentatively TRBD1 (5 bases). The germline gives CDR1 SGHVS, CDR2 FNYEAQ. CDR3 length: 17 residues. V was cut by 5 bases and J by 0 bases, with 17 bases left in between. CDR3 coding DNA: TGTGCCAGCAGCCGGAACCCAGACAGACTAGCCAAAAACATTCAGTACTTC. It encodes CASSRNPDRLAKNIQYF.

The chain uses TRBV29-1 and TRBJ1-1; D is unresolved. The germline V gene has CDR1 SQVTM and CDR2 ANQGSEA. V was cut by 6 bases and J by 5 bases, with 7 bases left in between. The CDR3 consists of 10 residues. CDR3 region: CSVGVTEAFF. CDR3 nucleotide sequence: TGCAGCGTCGGGGTGACTGAAGCTTTCTTT.

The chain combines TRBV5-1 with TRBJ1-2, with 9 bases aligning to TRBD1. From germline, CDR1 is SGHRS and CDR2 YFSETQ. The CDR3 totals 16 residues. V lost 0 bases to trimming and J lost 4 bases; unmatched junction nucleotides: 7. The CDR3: CASSLGQGTGLYGYTF. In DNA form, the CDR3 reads TGCGCCAGCAGCTTGGGACAAGGGACAGGGCTCTATGGCTACACCTTC.

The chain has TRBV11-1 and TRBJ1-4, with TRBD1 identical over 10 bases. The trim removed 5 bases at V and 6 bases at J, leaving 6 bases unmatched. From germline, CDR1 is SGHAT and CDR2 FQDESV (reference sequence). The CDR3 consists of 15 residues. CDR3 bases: TGTGCCAGCAGCCCCCGGGACAGGGGCCATGAAAAACTGTTTTTT. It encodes CASSPRDRGHEKLFF.

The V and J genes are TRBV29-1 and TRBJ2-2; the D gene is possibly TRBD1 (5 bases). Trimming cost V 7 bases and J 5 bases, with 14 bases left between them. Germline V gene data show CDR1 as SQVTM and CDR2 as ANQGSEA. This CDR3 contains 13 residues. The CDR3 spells CSARVRTTGELFF. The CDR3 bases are TGCAGCGCCCGGGTGAGGACAACCGGGGAGCTGTTTTTT.

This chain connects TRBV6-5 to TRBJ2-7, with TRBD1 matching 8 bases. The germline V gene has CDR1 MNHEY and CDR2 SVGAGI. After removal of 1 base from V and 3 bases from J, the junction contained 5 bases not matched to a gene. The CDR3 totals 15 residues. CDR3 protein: CASSYFVTGVYEQYF. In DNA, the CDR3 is TGTGCCAGCAGTTACTTTGTGACAGGGGTCTACGAGCAGTACTTC.

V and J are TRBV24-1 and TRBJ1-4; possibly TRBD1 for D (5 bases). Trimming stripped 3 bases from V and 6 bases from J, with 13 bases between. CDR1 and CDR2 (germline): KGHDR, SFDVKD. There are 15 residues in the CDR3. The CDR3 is CATSDRGDLDEKLFF. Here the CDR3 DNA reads TGTGCCACCAGTGATCGGGGGGACCTAGATGAAAAACTGTTTTTT.

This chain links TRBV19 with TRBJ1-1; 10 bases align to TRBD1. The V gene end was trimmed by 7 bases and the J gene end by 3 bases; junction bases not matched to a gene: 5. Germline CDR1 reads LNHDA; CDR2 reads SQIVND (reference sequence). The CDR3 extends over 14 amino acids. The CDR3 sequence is CASTWTGGYTEAFF. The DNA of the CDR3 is TGTGCCAGTACCTGGACAGGGGGTTACACTGAAGCTTTCTTT.

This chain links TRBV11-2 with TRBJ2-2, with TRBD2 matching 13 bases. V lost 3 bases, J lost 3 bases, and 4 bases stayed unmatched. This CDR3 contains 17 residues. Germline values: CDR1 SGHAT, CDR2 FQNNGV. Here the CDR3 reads CASSFGTSGVDTGELFF. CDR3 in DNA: TGTGCCAGCAGCTTCGGGACTAGCGGGGTGGACACCGGGGAGCTGTTTTTT.

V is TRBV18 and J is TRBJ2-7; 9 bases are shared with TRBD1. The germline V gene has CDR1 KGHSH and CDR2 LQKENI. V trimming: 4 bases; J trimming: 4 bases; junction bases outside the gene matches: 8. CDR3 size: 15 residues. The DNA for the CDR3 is TGTGCCAGCTCACAGGGACAGGGAGGAGTGTACGAGCAGTACTTC. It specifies CASSQGQGGVYEQYF.

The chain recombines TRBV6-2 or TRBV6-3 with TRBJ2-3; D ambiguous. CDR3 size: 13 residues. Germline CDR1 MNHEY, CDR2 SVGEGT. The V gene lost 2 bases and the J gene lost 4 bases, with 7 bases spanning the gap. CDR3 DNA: TGTGCCAGCAGTTACCTGGCTCCAGATACGCAGTATTTT. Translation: CASSYLAPDTQYF.

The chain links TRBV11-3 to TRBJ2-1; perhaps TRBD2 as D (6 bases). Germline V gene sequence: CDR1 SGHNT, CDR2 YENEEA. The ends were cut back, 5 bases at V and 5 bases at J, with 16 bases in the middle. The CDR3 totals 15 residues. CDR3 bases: TGTGCCAGCAGCGCCGGACTAACCTCAGACAATGAGCAGTTCTTC. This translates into CASSAGLTSDNEQFF.

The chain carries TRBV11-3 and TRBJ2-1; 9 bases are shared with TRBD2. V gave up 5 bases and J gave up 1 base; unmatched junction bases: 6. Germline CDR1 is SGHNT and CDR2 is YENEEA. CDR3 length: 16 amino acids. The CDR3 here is CASSPSGGPSYNEQFF. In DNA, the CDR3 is TGTGCCAGCAGCCCGAGCGGGGGGCCATCCTACAATGAGCAGTTCTTC. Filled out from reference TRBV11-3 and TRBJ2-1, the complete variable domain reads EAGVVQSPRYKIIEKKQPVAFWCNPISGHNTLYWYLQNLGQGPELLIRYENEEAVDDSQLPKDRFSAERLKGVDSTLKIQPAELGDSAVYLCASSPSGGPSYNEQFFGPGTRLTVL.

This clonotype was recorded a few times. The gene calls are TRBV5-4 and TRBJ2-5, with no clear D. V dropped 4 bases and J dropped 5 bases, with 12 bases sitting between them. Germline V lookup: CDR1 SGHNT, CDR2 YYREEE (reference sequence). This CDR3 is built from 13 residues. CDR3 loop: CASSQELEETQYF. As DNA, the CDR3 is TGTGCCAGCAGCCAGGAGCTAGAGGAGACCCAGTACTTC.

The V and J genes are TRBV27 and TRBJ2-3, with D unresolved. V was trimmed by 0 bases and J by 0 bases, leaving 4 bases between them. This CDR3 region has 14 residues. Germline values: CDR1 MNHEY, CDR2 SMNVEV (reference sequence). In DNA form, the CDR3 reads TGTGCCAGCAGTTTATCCGGGAGCACAGATACGCAGTATTTT. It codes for CASSLSGSTDTQYF.

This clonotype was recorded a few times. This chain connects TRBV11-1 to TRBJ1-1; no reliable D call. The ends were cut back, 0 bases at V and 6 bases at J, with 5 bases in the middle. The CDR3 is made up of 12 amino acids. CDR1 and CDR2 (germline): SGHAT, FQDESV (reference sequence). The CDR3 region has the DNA TGTGCCAGCAGCTTAGCCCCTCCTGAAGCTTTCTTT. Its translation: CASSLAPPEAFF.

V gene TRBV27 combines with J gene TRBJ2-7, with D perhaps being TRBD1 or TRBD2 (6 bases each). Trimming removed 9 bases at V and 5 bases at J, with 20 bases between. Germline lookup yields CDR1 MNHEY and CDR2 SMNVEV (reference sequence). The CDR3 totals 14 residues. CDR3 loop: CASLLGVGGHEQYF. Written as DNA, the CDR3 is TGTGCCAGTTTATTAGGGGTCGGGGGCCACGAGCAGTACTTC.

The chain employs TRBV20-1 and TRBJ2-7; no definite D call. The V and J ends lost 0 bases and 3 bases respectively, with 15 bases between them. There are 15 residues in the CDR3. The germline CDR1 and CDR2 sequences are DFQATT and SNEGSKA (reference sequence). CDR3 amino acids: CSAREGRKTNYEQYF. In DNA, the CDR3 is TGCAGTGCTAGAGAAGGGCGGAAAACAAACTACGAGCAGTACTTC.

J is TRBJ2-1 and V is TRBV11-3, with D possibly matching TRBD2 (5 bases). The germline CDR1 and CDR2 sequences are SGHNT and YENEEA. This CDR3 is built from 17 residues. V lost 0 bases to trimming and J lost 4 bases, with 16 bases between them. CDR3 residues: CASSLDPKEGLYNEQFF. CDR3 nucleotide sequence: TGTGCCAGCAGCTTAGATCCGAAAGAGGGCTTGTACAATGAGCAGTTCTTC. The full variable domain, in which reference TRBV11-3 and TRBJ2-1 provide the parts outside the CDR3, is EAGVVQSPRYKIIEKKQPVAFWCNPISGHNTLYWYLQNLGQGPELLIRYENEEAVDDSQLPKDRFSAERLKGVDSTLKIQPAELGDSAVYLCASSLDPKEGLYNEQFFGPGTRLTVL.

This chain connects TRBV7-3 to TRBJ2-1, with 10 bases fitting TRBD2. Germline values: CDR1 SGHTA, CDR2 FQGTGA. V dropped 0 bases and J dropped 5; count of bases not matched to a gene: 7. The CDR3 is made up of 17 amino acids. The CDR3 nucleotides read TGTGCCAGCAGCTTAACGGGGCTAGCGGGGGAAAACAATGAGCAGTTCTTC. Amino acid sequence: CASSLTGLAGENNEQFF.

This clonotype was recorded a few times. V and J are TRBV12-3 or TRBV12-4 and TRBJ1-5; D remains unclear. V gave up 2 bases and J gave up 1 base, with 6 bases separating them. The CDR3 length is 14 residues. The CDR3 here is CASSLWQSNQPQHF. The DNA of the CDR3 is TGTGCCAGCAGTTTATGGCAGAGCAATCAGCCCCAGCATTTT.

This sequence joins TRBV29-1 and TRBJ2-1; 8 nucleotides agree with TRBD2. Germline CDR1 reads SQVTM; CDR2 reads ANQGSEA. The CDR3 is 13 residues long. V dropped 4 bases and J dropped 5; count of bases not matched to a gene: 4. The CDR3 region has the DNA TGCAGCGTTGGCGGGAGGATCAACAATGAGCAGTTCTTC. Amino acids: CSVGGRINNEQFF.

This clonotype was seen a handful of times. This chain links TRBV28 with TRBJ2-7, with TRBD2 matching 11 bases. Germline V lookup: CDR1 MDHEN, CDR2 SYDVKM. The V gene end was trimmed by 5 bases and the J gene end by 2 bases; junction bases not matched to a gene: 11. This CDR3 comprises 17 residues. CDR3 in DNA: TGTGCCAGCAGTACGTACTCTAGCGGGAGGCTGGCCTACGAGCAGTACTTC. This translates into CASSTYSSGRLAYEQYF.

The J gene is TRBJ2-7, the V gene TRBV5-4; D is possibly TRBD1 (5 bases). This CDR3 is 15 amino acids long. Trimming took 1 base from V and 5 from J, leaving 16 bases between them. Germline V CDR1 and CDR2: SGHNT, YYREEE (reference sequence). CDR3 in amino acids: CASSLFQGSINEQYF. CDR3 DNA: TGTGCCAGCAGCTTGTTCCAGGGTAGTATCAACGAGCAGTACTTC.

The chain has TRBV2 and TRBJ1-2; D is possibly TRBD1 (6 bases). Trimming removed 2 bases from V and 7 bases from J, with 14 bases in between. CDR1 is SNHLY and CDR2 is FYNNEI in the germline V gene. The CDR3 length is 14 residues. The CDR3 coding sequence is TGTGCCAGCAGTGAACGGATAGGGGGATCTGGCTACACCTTC. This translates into CASSERIGGSGYTF.

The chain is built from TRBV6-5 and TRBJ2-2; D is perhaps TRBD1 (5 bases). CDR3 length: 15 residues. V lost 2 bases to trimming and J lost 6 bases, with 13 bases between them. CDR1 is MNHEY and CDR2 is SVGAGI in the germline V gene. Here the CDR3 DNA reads TGTGCCAGCAGTTACCTCCAGGGTGACCCCGGGGAGCTGTTTTTT. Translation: CASSYLQGDPGELFF.